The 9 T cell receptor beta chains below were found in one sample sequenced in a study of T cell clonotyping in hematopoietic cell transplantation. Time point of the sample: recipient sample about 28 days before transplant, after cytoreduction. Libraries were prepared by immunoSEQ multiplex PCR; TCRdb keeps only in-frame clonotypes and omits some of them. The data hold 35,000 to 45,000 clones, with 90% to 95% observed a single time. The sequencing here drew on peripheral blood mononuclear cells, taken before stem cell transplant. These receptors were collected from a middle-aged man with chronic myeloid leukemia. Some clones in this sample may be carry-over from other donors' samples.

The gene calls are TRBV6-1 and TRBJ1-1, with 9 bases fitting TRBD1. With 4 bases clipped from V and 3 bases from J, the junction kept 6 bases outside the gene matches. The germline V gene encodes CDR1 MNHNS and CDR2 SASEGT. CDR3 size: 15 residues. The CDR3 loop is CASSVFTGGYTEAFF. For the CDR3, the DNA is TGTGCCAGCAGTGTCTTTACAGGGGGCTACACTGAAGCTTTCTTT.

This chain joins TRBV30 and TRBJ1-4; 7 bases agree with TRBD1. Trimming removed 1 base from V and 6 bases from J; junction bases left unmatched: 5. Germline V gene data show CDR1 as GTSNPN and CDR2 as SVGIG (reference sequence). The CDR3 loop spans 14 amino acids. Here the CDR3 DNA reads TGTGCCTGGAGTGGACAGGGTGGTTATGAAAAACTGTTTTTT. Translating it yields CAWSGQGGYEKLFF.

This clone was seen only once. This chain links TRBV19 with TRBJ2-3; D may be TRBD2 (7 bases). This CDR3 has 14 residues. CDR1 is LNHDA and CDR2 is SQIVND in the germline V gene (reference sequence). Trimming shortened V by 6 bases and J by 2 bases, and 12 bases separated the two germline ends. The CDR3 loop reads CASRWGGPTDTQYF. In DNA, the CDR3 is TGTGCCAGTAGATGGGGGGGCCCCACAGATACGCAGTATTTT.

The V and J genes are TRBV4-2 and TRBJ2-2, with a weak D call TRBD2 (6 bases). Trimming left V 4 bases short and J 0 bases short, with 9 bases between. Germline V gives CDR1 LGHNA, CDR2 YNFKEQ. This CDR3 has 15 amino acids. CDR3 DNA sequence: TGTGCCAGCAGCCTCGTAGCGGCGAACACCGGGGAGCTGTTTTTT. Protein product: CASSLVAANTGELFF.

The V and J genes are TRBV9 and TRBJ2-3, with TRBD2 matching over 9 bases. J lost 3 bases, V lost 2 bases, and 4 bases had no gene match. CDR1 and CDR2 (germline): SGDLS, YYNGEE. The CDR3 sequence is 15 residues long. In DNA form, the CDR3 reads TGTGCCAGCAGCGTGAGCGGGGGGCAGACAGATACGCAGTATTTT. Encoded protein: CASSVSGGQTDTQYF.

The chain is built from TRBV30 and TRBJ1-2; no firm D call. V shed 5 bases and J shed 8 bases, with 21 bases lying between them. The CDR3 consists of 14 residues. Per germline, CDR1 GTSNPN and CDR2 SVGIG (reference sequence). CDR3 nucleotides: TGTGCCTGGTTCCGCGGGCTCGGGCTCGGAGGCTACACCTTC. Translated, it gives CAWFRGLGLGGYTF.

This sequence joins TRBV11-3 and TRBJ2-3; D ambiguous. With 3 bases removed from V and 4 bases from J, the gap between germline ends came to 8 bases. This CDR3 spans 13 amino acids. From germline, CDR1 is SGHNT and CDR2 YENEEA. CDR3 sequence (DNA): TGTGCCAGCAGCTTTGAAGGCCCAGATACGCAGTATTTT. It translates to CASSFEGPDTQYF.

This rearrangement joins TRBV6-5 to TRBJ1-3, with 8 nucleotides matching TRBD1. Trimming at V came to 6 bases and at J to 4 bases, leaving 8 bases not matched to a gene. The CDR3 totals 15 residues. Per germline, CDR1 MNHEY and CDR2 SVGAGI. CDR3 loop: CASSRTGSTGNTIYF. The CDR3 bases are TGTGCCAGCAGCCGGACAGGGAGTACCGGAAACACCATATATTTT.

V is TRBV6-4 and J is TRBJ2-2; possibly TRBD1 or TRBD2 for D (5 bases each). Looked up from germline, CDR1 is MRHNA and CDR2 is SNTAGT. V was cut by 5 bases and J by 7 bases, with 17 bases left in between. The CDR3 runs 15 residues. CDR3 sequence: CASSPDGAPSGELFF. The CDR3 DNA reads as TGTGCCAGCAGTCCCGACGGGGCTCCAAGCGGGGAGCTGTTTTTT.